These T cell receptor beta chains were read from a single sample in a study of beta chain features in type 1 diabetes. Clones were sequenced by immunoSEQ multiplex PCR, and TCRdb holds only the in-frame ones, with some missing. The repertoire has hundreds of thousands of clones, around 15% of them found once; the top ten carry approximately 0.022%. The sequenced sample was naive CD4+ T cells from blood. The receptors derive from a man aged 18 to 35 with type 1 diabetes. Both conserved end residues are part of each CDR3. A D gene is named only where the DNA matches it firmly. Not every row has a clone size; where given, it reads once, few, many or a size class.

clone size: -; D gene: -; J gene: TRBJ2-3; V gene: TRBV5-1; CDR3 DNA: TGCGCCAGCAGCTTGGAAGGCCCCTTGGATACGCAGTATTTT; CDR3 protein: CASSLEGPLDTQYF
clone size: -; D gene: TRBD1; J gene: TRBJ1-2; V gene: TRBV6-5; CDR3 DNA: TGTGCCAGCAGTTCTGGACAGGGGAGTAACTATGGCTACACCTTC; CDR3 protein: CASSSGQGSNYGYTF
clone size: -; D gene: TRBD1; J gene: TRBJ2-1; V gene: TRBV4-1; CDR3 DNA: TGCGCCAGCAGCCAAGAAGCAGGGGGCTATGAGCAGTTCTTC; CDR3 protein: CASSQEAGGYEQFF
clone size: few; D gene: -; J gene: TRBJ1-4; V gene: TRBV7-9; CDR3 DNA: TGTGCCAGCAGCCCCCTGGTCGGAATGGGTGAAAAACTGTTTTTT; CDR3 protein: CASSPLVGMGEKLFF
clone size: few; D gene: -; J gene: TRBJ1-2; V gene: TRBV4-1; CDR3 DNA: TGCGCCAGCAGCCAATACCCGGGTCCTAACTATGGCTACACCTTC; CDR3 protein: CASSQYPGPNYGYTF
clone size: -; D gene: -; J gene: TRBJ2-1; V gene: TRBV4-1; CDR3 DNA: TGCGCCAGCAGCCAAGAGTGGGGGGATGAGCAGTTCTTC; CDR3 protein: CASSQEWGDEQFF
clone size: -; D gene: -; J gene: TRBJ1-2; V gene: TRBV5-4; CDR3 DNA: TGTGCCAGCAGCTTGGTCTCTGGCCAGGAGAAAGACACCTTC; CDR3 protein: CASSLVSGQEKDTF
clone size: few; D gene: -; J gene: TRBJ2-3; V gene: TRBV5-1; CDR3 DNA: TGCGCCAGCAGCTTGGATGGCGTTTCAGATACGCAGTATTTT; CDR3 protein: CASSLDGVSDTQYF
clone size: -; D gene: -; J gene: TRBJ1-4; V gene: TRBV28; CDR3 DNA: TGTGCCAGCAGTTTATGGGCAGGGTCAACTAATGAAAAACTGTTTTTT; CDR3 protein: CASSLWAGSTNEKLFF
clone size: -; D gene: -; J gene: TRBJ1-2; V gene: TRBV6-6; CDR3 DNA: TGTGCCAGCAGTTACCCGCTGGCAGGCCGGAACTATGGCTACACCTTC; CDR3 protein: CASSYPLAGRNYGYTF
clone size: -; D gene: TRBD1; J gene: TRBJ2-5; V gene: TRBV6-5; CDR3 DNA: TGTGCCAGCAGTTGGGACAGAGAGACCCAGTACTTC; CDR3 protein: CASSWDRETQYF
clone size: -; D gene: -; J gene: TRBJ2-6; V gene: TRBV7-6; CDR3 DNA: TGTGCCAGCAGCTTAGGGAAGGACCACTTCTCTGGGGCCAACGTCCTGACTTTC; CDR3 protein: CASSLGKDHFSGANVLTF
clone size: -; D gene: -; J gene: TRBJ1-5; V gene: TRBV7-6; CDR3 DNA: TGTGCCAGCAGCCTCCCGAATCAGCCCCAGCATTTT; CDR3 protein: CASSLPNQPQHF
clone size: few; D gene: TRBD2; J gene: TRBJ2-2; V gene: TRBV5-4; CDR3 DNA: TGTGCCAGCAGCTTGGCGGCGGGGGGGAACACCGGGGAGCTGTTTTTT; CDR3 protein: CASSLAAGGNTGELFF
clone size: -; D gene: TRBD1; J gene: TRBJ2-5; V gene: TRBV12-5; CDR3 DNA: TGTGCTAGTGGTTTGTTCCGGACAGGGTTTTTCGGGGAGACCCAGTACTTC; CDR3 protein: CASGLFRTGFFGETQYF
clone size: -; D gene: TRBD1; J gene: TRBJ1-1; V gene: TRBV19; CDR3 DNA: TGTGCCAGTAGGGATCCGGGACAGGAGAACACTGAAGCTTTCTTT; CDR3 protein: CASRDPGQENTEAFF
clone size: -; D gene: -; J gene: TRBJ1-5; V gene: TRBV5-8; CDR3 DNA: TGTGCCAGCAGCCCTATTAGCAATCAGCCCCAGCATTTT; CDR3 protein: CASSPISNQPQHF
clone size: -; D gene: TRBD1; J gene: TRBJ2-2; V gene: TRBV5-1; CDR3 DNA: TGCGCCAGCAGCCCGACAGGGGACACCGGGGAGCTGTTTTTT; CDR3 protein: CASSPTGDTGELFF
clone size: few; D gene: -; J gene: TRBJ1-2; V gene: TRBV5-6; CDR3 DNA: TGTGCCAGCAGCTTACCAGGGGACCCCTATGGCTACACCTTC; CDR3 protein: CASSLPGDPYGYTF
clone size: few; D gene: TRBD1; J gene: TRBJ1-1; V gene: TRBV2; CDR3 DNA: TGTGCCAGCGTTCCGGCCAGGGGGAATAGGGACACTGAAGCTTTCTTT; CDR3 protein: CASVPARGNRDTEAFF
clone size: -; D gene: -; J gene: TRBJ2-7; V gene: TRBV28; CDR3 DNA: TGTGCCAGCAGTTTACAGGGATACGAGCAGTACTTC; CDR3 protein: CASSLQGYEQYF
clone size: few; D gene: -; J gene: TRBJ2-1; V gene: TRBV13; CDR3 DNA: TGTGCCAGCAGCTTGGGAGGTCGCGCAAGTGTCAATGAGCAGTTCTTC; CDR3 protein: CASSLGGRASVNEQFF
clone size: -; D gene: -; J gene: TRBJ2-1; V gene: TRBV9; CDR3 DNA: TGTGCCAGCAGCGTTTTGATCGCCGATGAGCAGTTCTTC; CDR3 protein: CASSVLIADEQFF
clone size: -; D gene: -; J gene: TRBJ1-1; V gene: TRBV7-8; CDR3 DNA: TGTGCCAGCAGCTTTACCGGTTACGGACTAACGAACACTGAAGCTTTCTTT; CDR3 protein: CASSFTGYGLTNTEAFF
clone size: few; D gene: TRBD1; J gene: TRBJ1-4; V gene: TRBV7-2; CDR3 DNA: TGTGCCAGCAGCTCGACAGGGCGACATGAAAAACTGTTTTTT; CDR3 protein: CASSSTGRHEKLFF
clone size: -; D gene: -; J gene: TRBJ2-1; V gene: TRBV6-1; CDR3 DNA: TGTGCCAGCAGTGAAATGGGCTATGAGCAGTTCTTC; CDR3 protein: CASSEMGYEQFF
clone size: -; D gene: -; J gene: TRBJ2-5; V gene: TRBV5-7; CDR3 DNA: TGTGCCAGCAGCTTGGTGGGGGCGCGGGGCCAAGAGACCCAGTACTTC; CDR3 protein: CASSLVGARGQETQYF
clone size: -; D gene: TRBD1; J gene: TRBJ2-3; V gene: TRBV7-2; CDR3 DNA: TGTGCCAGCAGCTGGGGACAGGGGGGAGGGACAGATACGCAGTATTTT; CDR3 protein: CASSWGQGGGTDTQYF
clone size: few; D gene: -; J gene: TRBJ1-2; V gene: TRBV27; CDR3 DNA: TGTGCCAGCAGTCTCCGGACGGCCGATATTCTAAACTATGGCTACACCTTC; CDR3 protein: CASSLRTADILNYGYTF
clone size: once; D gene: -; J gene: TRBJ1-2; V gene: TRBV30; CDR3 DNA: TGTGCCTGGAGAGGAGGGCGAGACTATGGCTACACCTTC; CDR3 protein: CAWRGGRDYGYTF
clone size: -; D gene: TRBD1; J gene: TRBJ2-5; V gene: TRBV10-2; CDR3 DNA: TGCGCCAGCAGTTTAACAGGGGGCGCGGAGACCCAGTACTTC; CDR3 protein: CASSLTGGAETQYF
clone size: -; D gene: -; J gene: TRBJ1-2; V gene: TRBV4-1; CDR3 DNA: TGCGCCAGCAGCCCAACTACGTCAAACTATGGCTACACCTTC; CDR3 protein: CASSPTTSNYGYTF
clone size: -; D gene: TRBD1; J gene: TRBJ2-5; V gene: TRBV18; CDR3 DNA: TGTGCCAGCTCACCCCTGGGACAGGGGGAGACCCAGTACTTC; CDR3 protein: CASSPLGQGETQYF
clone size: -; D gene: -; J gene: TRBJ2-2; V gene: TRBV14; CDR3 DNA: TGTGCCAGCAGTAGGCGGGTCGGTACCGGGGAGCTGTTTTTT; CDR3 protein: CASSRRVGTGELFF
clone size: -; D gene: -; J gene: TRBJ2-2; V gene: TRBV5-1; CDR3 DNA: TGCGCCAGCAGCATCCGGACAGAGAACACCGGGGAGCTGTTTTTT; CDR3 protein: CASSIRTENTGELFF
clone size: few; D gene: TRBD1; J gene: TRBJ1-1; V gene: TRBV6-5; CDR3 DNA: TGTGCCAGCATCTTAGCAGGGGGGTCTGAAGCTTTCTTT; CDR3 protein: CASILAGGSEAFF
clone size: few; D gene: TRBD1; J gene: TRBJ1-5; V gene: TRBV18; CDR3 DNA: TGTGCCAGCTCACCCGGGACAGGGATTATCAATCAGCCCCAGCATTTT; CDR3 protein: CASSPGTGIINQPQHF
clone size: -; D gene: -; J gene: TRBJ1-1; V gene: TRBV7-9; CDR3 DNA: TGTGCCAGCAGCTTGTACGTCCAGGAAGCTTTCTTT; CDR3 protein: CASSLYVQEAFF
clone size: few; D gene: -; J gene: TRBJ2-3; V gene: TRBV28; CDR3 DNA: TGTGCCAGCAGTACCGCTAGCGAGACCACAGATACGCAGTATTTT; CDR3 protein: CASSTASETTDTQYF